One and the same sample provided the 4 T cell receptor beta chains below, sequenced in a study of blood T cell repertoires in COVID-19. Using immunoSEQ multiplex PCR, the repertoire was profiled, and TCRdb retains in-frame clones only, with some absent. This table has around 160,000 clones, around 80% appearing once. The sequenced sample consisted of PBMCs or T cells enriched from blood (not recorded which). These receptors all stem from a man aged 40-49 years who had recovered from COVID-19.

The CDR3 loop is CASSQDINGYGYTF. The CDR3 DNA reads TGCGCCAGCAGCCAAGATATTAACGGCTATGGCTACACCTTC. The genes are TRBV4-1 and TRBJ1-2; D is unclear. The CDR3 runs to 14 residues. V was pared by 0 bases and J by 4 bases, with 9 bases between. In germline, CDR1 is MGHRA, CDR2 YSYEKL.

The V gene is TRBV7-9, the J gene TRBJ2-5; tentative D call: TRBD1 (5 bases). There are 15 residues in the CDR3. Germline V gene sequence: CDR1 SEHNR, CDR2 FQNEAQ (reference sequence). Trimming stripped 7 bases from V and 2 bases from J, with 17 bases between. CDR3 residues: CASTGGRVPQETQYF. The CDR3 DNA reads TGTGCCAGCACTGGCGGCAGGGTTCCTCAAGAGACCCAGTACTTC. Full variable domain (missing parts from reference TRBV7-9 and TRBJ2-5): DTGVSQNPRHKITKRGQNVTFRCDPISEHNRLYWYRQTLGQGPEFLTYFQNEAQLEKSRLLSDRFSAERPKGSFSTLEIQRTEQGDSAMYLCASTGGRVPQETQYFGPGTRLLVL.

The CDR3 loop reads CASSRQGGNSPLHF. The DNA for the CDR3 is TGTGCCAGCAGCCGTCAGGGTGGGAATTCACCCCTCCACTTT. The rearrangement uses TRBV27 and TRBJ1-6; a weak D match, TRBD1 (5 bases). Trimming stripped 6 bases from V and 7 bases from J, with 13 bases between. Germline V lookup: CDR1 MNHEY, CDR2 SMNVEV (reference sequence). The CDR3 has 14 amino acids.

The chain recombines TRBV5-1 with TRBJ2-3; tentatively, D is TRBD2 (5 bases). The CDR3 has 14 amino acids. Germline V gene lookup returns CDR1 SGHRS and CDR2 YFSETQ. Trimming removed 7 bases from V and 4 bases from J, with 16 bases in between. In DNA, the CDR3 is TGCGCCAGCGGAACTAGTTCTCGGGCAGATACGCAGTATTTT. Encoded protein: CASGTSSRADTQYF.